This T cell receptor (beta chain) was profiled in a study of Graves' ophthalmopathy and Graves' hyperthyroidism. The authors amplified TCR beta CDR3 regions from RNA transcripts. HTBI primers were employed in first-round RT-PCR, then a second-round multiplex PCR followed. TCRdb reprocessed the multiplex PCR reads with MiXCR, giving one entry per CDR3 protein. This sample carries 200,000 to 250,000 distinct CDR3 sequences, roughly 27% of them seen once, and the ten largest clones take approximately 9.6%. Moderate-to-severe activity, CAS at least 3, NOSPECS at least 4 and duration under 3 months characterized donors with ophthalmopathy. The CDR3 sequence is 13 residues long. The V and J ends lost 4 bases and 2 bases respectively, with 8 bases between them. Germline V lookup: CDR1 MDHEN, CDR2 SYDVKM. The table lists this clonotype with many counts.

This TCR came from a man in his fifties with Graves' ophthalmopathy. The V gene is TRBV28, the J gene TRBJ2-5; possibly TRBD2 for D (6 bases). The sequenced sample consisted of peripheral blood. The CDR3 nucleotides read TGTGCCAGCAGTTCCGGACTACAAGAGACCCAGTACTTC. This codes for CASSSGLQETQYF.